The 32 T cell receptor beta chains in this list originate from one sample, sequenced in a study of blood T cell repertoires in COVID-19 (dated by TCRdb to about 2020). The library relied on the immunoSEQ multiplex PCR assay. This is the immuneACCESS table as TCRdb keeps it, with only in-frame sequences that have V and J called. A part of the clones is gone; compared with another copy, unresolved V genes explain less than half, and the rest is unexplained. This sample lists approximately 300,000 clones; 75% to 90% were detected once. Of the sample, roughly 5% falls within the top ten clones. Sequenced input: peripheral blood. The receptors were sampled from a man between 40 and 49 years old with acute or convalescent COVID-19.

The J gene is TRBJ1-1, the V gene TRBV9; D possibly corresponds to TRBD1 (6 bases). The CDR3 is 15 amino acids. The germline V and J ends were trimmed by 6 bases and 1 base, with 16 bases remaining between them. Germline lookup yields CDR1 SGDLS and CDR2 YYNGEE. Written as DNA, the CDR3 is TGTGCCAGCACCGAACCGGGGGGCCCGAACACTGAAGCTTTCTTT. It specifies CASTEPGGPNTEAFF.

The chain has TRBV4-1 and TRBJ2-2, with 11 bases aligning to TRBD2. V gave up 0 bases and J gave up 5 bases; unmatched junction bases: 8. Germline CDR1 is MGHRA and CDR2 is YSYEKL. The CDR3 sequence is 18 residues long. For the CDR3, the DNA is TGCGCCAGCAGCCAAGACCGACTAGCGGGGTTTCTAACCGGGGAGCTGTTTTTT. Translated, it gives CASSQDRLAGFLTGELFF.

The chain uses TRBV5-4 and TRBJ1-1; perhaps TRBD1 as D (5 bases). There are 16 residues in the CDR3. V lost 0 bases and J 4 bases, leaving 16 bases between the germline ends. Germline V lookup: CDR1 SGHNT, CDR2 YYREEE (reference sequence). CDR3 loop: CASSLGRGELGTEAFF. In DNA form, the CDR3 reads TGTGCCAGCAGCTTGGGGAGGGGTGAACTCGGCACTGAAGCTTTCTTT.

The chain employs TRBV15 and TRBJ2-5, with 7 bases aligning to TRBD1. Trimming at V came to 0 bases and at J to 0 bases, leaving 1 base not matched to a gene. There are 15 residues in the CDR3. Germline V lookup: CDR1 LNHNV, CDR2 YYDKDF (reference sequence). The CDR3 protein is CATSRDQGDQETQYF. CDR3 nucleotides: TGTGCCACCAGCAGAGATCAGGGGGACCAAGAGACCCAGTACTTC.

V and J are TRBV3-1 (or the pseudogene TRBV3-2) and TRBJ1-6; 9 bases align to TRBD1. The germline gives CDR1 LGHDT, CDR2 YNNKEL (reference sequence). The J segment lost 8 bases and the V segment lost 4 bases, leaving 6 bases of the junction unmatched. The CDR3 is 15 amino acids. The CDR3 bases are TGTGCCAGCAGCCTTACAGGGGGCGGTCATTCACCCCTCCACTTT. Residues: CASSLTGGGHSPLHF.

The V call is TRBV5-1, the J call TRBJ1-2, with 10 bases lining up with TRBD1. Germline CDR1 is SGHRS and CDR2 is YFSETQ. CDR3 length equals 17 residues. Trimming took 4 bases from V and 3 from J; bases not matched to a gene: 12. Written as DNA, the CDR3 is TGCGCCAGCAGCCTCGGGACAGGGGCGAATAACTACTATGGCTACACCTTC. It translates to CASSLGTGANNYYGYTF.

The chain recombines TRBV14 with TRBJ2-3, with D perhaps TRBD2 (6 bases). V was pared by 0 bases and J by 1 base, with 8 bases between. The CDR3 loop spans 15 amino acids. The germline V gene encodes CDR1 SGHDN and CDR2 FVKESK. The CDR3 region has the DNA TGTGCCAGCAGCCAAGATGGGACTCGCACAGATACGCAGTATTTT. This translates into CASSQDGTRTDTQYF.

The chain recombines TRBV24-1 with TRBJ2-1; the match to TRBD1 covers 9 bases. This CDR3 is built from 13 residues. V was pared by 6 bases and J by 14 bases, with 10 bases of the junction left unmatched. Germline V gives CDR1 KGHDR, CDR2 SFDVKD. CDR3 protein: CATSINSGTGKFF. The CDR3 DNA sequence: TGTGCCACCAGTATTAACTCGGGGACAGGGAAGTTCTTC.

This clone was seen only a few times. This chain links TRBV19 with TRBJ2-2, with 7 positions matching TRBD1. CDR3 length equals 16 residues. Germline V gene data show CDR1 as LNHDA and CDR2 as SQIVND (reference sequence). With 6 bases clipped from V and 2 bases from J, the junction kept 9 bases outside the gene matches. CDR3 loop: CASREGAVLNTGELFF. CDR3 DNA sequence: TGTGCCAGTAGAGAGGGGGCAGTCCTCAACACCGGGGAGCTGTTTTTT.

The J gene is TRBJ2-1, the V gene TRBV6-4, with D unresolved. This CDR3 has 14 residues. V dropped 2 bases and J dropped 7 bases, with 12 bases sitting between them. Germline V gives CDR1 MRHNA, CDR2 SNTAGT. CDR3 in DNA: TGTGCCAGCAGTGACCTCCCGCTAGTGAATGAGCAGTTCTTC. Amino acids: CASSDLPLVNEQFF.

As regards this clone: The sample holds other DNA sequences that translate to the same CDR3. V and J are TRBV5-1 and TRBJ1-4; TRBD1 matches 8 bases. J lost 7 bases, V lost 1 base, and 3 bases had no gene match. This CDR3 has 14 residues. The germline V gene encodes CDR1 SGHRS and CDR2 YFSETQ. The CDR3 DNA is TGCGCCAGCAGCTTGCAGGGGGCACGTGAAAAACTGTTTTTT. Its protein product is CASSLQGAREKLFF.

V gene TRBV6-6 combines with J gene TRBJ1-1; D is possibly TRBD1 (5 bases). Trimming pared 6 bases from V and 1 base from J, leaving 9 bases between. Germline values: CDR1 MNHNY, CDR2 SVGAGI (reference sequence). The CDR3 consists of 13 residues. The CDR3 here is CASRSTGNTEAFF. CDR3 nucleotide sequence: TGTGCCAGCAGAAGTACAGGGAACACTGAAGCTTTCTTT.

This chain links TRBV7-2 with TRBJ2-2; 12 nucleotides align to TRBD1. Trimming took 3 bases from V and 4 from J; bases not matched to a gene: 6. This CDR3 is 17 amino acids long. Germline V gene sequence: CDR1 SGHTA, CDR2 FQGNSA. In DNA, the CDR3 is TGTGCCAGCAGCTTGCGATCGGGACAGGGGGCCACCGGGGAGCTGTTTTTT. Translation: CASSLRSGQGATGELFF.

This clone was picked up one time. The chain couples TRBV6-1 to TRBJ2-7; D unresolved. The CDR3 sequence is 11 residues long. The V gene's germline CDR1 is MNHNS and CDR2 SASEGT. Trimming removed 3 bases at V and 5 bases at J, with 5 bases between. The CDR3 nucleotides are TGTGCCAGCAGTGACCCAGACGAGCAGTACTTC. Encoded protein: CASSDPDEQYF.

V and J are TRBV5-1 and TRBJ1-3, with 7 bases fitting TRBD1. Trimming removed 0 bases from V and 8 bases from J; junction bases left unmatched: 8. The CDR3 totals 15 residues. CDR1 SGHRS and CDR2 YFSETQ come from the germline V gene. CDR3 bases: TGCGCCAGCAGCTTGGAGGGGGCCCTGTGGGACACCATATATTTT. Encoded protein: CASSLEGALWDTIYF.

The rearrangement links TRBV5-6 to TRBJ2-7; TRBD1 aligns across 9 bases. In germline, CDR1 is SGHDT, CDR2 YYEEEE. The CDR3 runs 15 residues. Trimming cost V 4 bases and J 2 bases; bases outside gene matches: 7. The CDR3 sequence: CASSPGTGLAYEQYF. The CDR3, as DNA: TGTGCCAGCAGCCCCGGGACAGGGCTAGCCTACGAGCAGTACTTC.

CDR3 amino acids: CASSQDWFRDRGGDTEAFF. CDR3 sequence (DNA): TGTGCCAGCAGCCAAGATTGGTTCCGGGACAGGGGAGGGGACACTGAAGCTTTCTTT. The chain has TRBV14 and TRBJ1-1, with 10 positions matching TRBD1. Germline CDR1 and CDR2: SGHDN and FVKESK. CDR3 length: 19 residues. Losses at the gene ends were 0 bases for V and 3 bases for J; bases not matched to a gene: 13.

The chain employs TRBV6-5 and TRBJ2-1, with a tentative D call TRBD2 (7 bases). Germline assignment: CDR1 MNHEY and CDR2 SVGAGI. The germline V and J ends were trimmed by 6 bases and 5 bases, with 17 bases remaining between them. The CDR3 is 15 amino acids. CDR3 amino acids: CASRLGGGIHNEQFF. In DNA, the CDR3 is TGTGCCAGCAGACTAGGGGGGGGCATTCACAATGAGCAGTTCTTC.

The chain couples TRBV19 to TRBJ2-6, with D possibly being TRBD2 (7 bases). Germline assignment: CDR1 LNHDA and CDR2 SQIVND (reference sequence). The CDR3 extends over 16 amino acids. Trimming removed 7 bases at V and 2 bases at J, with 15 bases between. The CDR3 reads CASTNGGAAGANVLTF. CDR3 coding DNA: TGTGCCAGTACCAATGGGGGGGCGGCTGGGGCCAACGTCCTGACTTTC.

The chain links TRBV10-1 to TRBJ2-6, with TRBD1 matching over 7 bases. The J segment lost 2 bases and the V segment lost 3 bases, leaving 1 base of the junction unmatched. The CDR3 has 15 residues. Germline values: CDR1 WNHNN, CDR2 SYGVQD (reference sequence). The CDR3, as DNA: TGCGCCAGCAGTGAAGGGACAGCTGGGGCCAACGTCCTGACTTTC. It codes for CASSEGTAGANVLTF.

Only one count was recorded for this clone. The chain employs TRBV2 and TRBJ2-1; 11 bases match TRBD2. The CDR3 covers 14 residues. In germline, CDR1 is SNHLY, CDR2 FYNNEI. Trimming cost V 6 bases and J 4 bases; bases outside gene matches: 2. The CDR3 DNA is TGTGCCAGCAGGACTAGCGGGGTTTACAATGAGCAGTTCTTC. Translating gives CASRTSGVYNEQFF. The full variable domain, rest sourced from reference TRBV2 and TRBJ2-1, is EPEVTQTPSHQVTQMGQEVILRCVPISNHLYFYWYRQILGQKVEFLVSFYNNEISEKSEIFDDQFSVERPDGSNFTLKIRSTKLEDSAMYFCASRTSGVYNEQFFGPGTRLTVL.

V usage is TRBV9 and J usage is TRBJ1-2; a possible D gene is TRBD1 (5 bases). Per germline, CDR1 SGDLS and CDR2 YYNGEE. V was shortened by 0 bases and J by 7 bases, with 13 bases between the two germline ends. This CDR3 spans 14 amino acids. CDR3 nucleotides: TGTGCCAGCAGCGTAGTAAGAGGGACTGGTGGCTACACCTTC. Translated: CASSVVRGTGGYTF. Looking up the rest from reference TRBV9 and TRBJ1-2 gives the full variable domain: DSGVTQTPKHLITATGQRVTLRCSPRSGDLSVYWYQQSLDQGLQFLIQYYNGEERAKGNILERFSAQQFPDLHSELNLSSLELGDSALYFCASSVVRGTGGYTFGSGTRLTVV.

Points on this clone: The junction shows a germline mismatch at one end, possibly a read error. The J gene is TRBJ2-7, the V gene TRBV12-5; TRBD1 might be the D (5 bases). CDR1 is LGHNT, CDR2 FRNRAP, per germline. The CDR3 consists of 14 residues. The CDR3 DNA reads TGTGCTAGTGGTTTGGGCAGGGATTCCTCCGAGCAGTACTTC. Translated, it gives CASGLGRDSSEQYF.

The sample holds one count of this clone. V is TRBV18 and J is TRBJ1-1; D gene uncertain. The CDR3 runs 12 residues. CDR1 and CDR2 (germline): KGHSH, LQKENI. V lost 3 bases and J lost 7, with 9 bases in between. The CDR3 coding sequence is TGTGCCAGCTCACCCTTGGGAGGTGAAGCTTTCTTT. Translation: CASSPLGGEAFF.

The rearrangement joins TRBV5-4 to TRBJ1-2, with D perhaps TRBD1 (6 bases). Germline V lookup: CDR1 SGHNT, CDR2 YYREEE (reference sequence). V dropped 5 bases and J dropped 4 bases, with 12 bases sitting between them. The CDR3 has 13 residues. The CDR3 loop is CASSYDRSYGYTF. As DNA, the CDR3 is TGTGCCAGCAGTTACGACAGGAGCTATGGCTACACCTTC.

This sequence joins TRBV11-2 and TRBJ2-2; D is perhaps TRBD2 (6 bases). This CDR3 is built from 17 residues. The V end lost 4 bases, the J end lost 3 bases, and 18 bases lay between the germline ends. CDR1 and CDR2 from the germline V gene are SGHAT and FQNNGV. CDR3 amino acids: CASSWGIGGTHTGELFF. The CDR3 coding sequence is TGTGCCAGCAGCTGGGGGATCGGGGGTACGCACACCGGGGAGCTGTTTTTT.

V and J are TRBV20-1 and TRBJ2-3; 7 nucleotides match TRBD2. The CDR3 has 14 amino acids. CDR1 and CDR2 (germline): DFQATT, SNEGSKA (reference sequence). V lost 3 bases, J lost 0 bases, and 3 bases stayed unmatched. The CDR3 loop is CSASRGVSTDTQYF. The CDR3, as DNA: TGCAGTGCTAGTCGGGGGGTTAGCACAGATACGCAGTATTTT.

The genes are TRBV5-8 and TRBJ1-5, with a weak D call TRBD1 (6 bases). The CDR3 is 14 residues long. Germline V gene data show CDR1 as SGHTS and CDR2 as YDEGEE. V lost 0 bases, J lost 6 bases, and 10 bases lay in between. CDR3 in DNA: TGTGCCAGCAGCTTGGTCCAGGGGATTCAGCCCCAGCATTTT. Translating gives CASSLVQGIQPQHF.

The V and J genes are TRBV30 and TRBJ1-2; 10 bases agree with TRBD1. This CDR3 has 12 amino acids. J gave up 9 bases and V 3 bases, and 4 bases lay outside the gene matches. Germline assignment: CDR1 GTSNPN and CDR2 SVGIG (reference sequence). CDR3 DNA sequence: TGTGCCTGGAGGTGGACAGGGGGAAGCTACACCTTC. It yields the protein CAWRWTGGSYTF.

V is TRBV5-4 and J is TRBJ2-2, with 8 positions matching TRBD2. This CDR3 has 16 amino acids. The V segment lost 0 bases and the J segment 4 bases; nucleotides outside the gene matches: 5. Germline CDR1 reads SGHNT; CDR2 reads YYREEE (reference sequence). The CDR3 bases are TGTGCCAGCAGCTTGGTCGGGGGGGTGGTCACCGGGGAGCTGTTTTTT. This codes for CASSLVGGVVTGELFF.

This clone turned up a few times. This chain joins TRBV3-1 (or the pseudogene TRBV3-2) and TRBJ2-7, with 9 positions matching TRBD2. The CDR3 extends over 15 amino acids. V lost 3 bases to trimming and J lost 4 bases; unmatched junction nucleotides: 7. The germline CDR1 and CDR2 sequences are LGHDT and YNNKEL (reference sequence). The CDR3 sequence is CASSQSFSGGYEQYF. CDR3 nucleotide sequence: TGTGCCAGCAGCCAGAGTTTTAGCGGGGGATACGAGCAGTACTTC.

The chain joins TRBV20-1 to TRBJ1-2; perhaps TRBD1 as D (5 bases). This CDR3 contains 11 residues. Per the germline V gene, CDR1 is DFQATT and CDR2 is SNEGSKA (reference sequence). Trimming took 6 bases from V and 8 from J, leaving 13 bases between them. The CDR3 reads CSAIPGEGYTF. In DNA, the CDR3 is TGCAGTGCCATCCCGGGGGAAGGCTACACCTTC.